The subject of this entry is one T cell receptor (beta chain). Its antigen is currently unknown. Method: immunoSEQ multiplex PCR; TCRdb's copy keeps in-frame clones and lacks some. The sample yields some 90,000 clones, 80% to 90% seen once. The record originates from a study of T cells in localized non-small cell lung cancer. Germline V gene lookup returns CDR1 SGHRS and CDR2 YFSETQ. This CDR3 contains 13 residues. V was clipped by 5 bases and J by 5 bases; unmatched bases: 3. Study-wide findings and caveats: There were a median roughly 60 of the top 100 tumor clones appearing in adjacent lung. Heterogeneity remains possible because sequencing was limited to only one tumor region. Uninvolved adjacent lung, not tumor, had the highest T cell clonality.

The sample in question was peripheral blood, obtained before any cancer treatment. The receptor was isolated from a man between 35 and 75 years old with stage I squamous cell lung carcinoma. This chain joins TRBV5-1 and TRBJ2-2; TRBD1 matches at 7 bases. The CDR3 spells CASSGQDTGELFF. The CDR3 DNA reads as TGCGCCAGCAGTGGACAGGATACCGGGGAGCTGTTTTTT.